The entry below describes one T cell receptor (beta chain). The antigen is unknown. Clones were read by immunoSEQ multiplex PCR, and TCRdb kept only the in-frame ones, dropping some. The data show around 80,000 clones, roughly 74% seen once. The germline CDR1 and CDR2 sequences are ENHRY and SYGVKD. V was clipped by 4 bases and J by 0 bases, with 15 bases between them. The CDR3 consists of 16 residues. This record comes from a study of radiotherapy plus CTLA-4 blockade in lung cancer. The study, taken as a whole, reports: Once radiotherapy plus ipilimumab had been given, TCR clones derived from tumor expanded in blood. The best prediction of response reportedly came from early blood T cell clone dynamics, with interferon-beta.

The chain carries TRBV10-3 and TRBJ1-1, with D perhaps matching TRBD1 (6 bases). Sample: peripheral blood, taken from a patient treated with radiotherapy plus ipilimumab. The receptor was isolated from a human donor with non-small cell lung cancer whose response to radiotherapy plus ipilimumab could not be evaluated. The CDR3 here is CAISGTARFMNTEAFF. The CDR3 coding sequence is TGTGCCATCAGTGGGACAGCGAGATTCATGAACACTGAAGCTTTCTTT.